Each of the 20 T cell receptor beta chains below was sequenced from the same sample in a study of T cell responses to AZD1222 COVID-19 vaccine. The data were produced by immunoSEQ multiplex PCR, yet TCRdb's version contains in-frame clones alone and is incomplete. Of 180,000 or so clones in the sample, just under 95% were seen once. The sample was peripheral blood, taken 28 days after the second dose of the MenACWY control vaccine. Receptors originate from an adult who received the MenACWY meningococcal vaccine as a control.

The CDR3 spells CASSPPGSTYTF. The DNA for the CDR3 is TGTGCCAGCAGCCCCCCGGGTTCAACCTACACCTTC. The chain is built from TRBV11-2 and TRBJ1-2; D gene uncertain. Germline CDR1 is SGHAT and CDR2 is FQNNGV. The CDR3 is 12 residues long. Trimming removed 5 bases at V and 10 bases at J, with 14 bases between.

The V gene is TRBV3-1 (or the pseudogene TRBV3-2), the J gene TRBJ1-2; the D is unclear. This CDR3 comprises 14 residues. V was pared by 4 bases and J by 8 bases, with 17 bases between. Germline V lookup: CDR1 LGHDT, CDR2 YNNKEL (reference sequence). The CDR3 reads CASSPSEVRPGYTF. Written as DNA, the CDR3 is TGTGCCAGCAGCCCATCCGAGGTACGGCCGGGCTACACCTTC.

The chain links TRBV7-3 to TRBJ1-1, with D tentatively TRBD1 (5 bases). Deletions cut 2 bases from V and 4 bases from J, with 14 bases between. The CDR3 totals 15 residues. The V gene's germline CDR1 is SGHTA and CDR2 FQGTGA. CDR3 amino acids: CASSLGQGRGTEAFF. The CDR3 nucleotides read TGTGCCAGCAGCTTAGGCCAGGGAAGAGGCACTGAAGCTTTCTTT.

This clone was seen a single time. This CDR3 reads CASSLYGGGETQYF. CDR3 nucleotide sequence: TGTGCCAGCAGCTTGTACGGGGGAGGGGAGACCCAGTACTTC. The chain carries TRBV5-6 and TRBJ2-5; 7 nucleotides align to TRBD2. The CDR3 has 14 residues. Germline CDR1 and CDR2: SGHDT and YYEEEE. V dropped 1 base and J dropped 5; count of bases not matched to a gene: 5.

CDR3 bases: TGTGCCAGCTCACCAGGGGGTTTCAATCAGCCCCAGCATTTT. Its translation is CASSPGGFNQPQHF. V gene TRBV18 combines with J gene TRBJ1-5, with a tentative D call TRBD1 (5 bases). Germline V CDR1 and CDR2: KGHSH, LQKENI. The ends were cut back, 2 bases at V and 3 bases at J, with 8 bases in the middle. The CDR3 length is 14 residues.

The rearrangement links TRBV2 to TRBJ1-2; TRBD1 aligns across 7 bases. The V gene's germline CDR1 is SNHLY and CDR2 FYNNEI. V was pared by 7 bases and J by 4 bases, with 12 bases of the junction left unmatched. The CDR3 consists of 15 residues. The CDR3 here is CASTPTGTYAYGYTF. The CDR3 nucleotides are TGTGCCAGCACCCCGACAGGGACCTATGCCTATGGCTACACCTTC.

This clone has only a few counts. The rearrangement joins TRBV27 to TRBJ1-6; no definite D call. V gave up 5 bases and J gave up 3 bases, with 11 bases separating them. This CDR3 is 15 amino acids long. Germline V CDR1 and CDR2: MNHEY, SMNVEV (reference sequence). The CDR3 reads CASSPQILYNSPLHF. The CDR3 DNA reads TGTGCCAGCAGTCCTCAAATCCTCTATAATTCACCCCTCCACTTT.

This clone has more than one count but fewer than ten. The chain has TRBV6-5 and TRBJ2-2, with 9 positions matching TRBD1. With V trimmed by 5 bases and J by 3 bases, 1 base remained unmatched. CDR1 is MNHEY, CDR2 SVGAGI, per germline. This CDR3 contains 14 residues. CDR3 DNA: TGTGCCAGCAGTCGGACAGGGGACACCGGGGAGCTGTTTTTT. It specifies CASSRTGDTGELFF.

V is TRBV7-2 and J is TRBJ2-7, with D possibly TRBD2 on 6 matching bases. Per the germline V gene, CDR1 is SGHTA and CDR2 is FQGNSA. Trimming removed 5 bases at V and 2 bases at J, with 16 bases between. This CDR3 region has 15 residues. CDR3 DNA sequence: TGTGCCAGCAGCCCGGGGGTTCTCCGGGCCTACGAGCAGTACTTC. It encodes CASSPGVLRAYEQYF.

The V gene is TRBV19, the J gene TRBJ1-2; 7 bases line up with TRBD1. Germline CDR1 reads LNHDA; CDR2 reads SQIVND (reference sequence). This CDR3 contains 12 residues. V was pared by 4 bases and J by 9 bases, with 5 bases of the junction left unmatched. This chain's CDR3 is CASSTTGRSYTF. DNA for the CDR3: TGTGCCAGTAGTACGACAGGGAGGAGCTACACCTTC.

The chain links TRBV7-6 to TRBJ2-2; 8 nucleotides align to TRBD1. This CDR3 is 14 amino acids long. The junction had 6 bases not matched to a gene; V was cut back by 4 bases and J by 8 bases. The germline gives CDR1 SGHVS, CDR2 FNYEAQ. CDR3 nucleotide sequence: TGTGCCAGCAGCTGGACAGGGTCAGGGGGGGAGCTGTTTTTT. It encodes CASSWTGSGGELFF.

The J gene is TRBJ2-6, the V gene TRBV9; the D is unclear. Germline CDR1 is SGDLS and CDR2 is YYNGEE. The length of the CDR3 is 15 residues. V was pared by 0 bases and J by 0 bases, with 4 bases between. The CDR3 spells CASSVVSSGANVLTF. CDR3 nucleotide sequence: TGTGCCAGCAGCGTAGTAAGCTCTGGGGCCAACGTCCTGACTTTC.

The chain recombines TRBV2 with TRBJ2-3; 8 nucleotides agree with TRBD2. Germline CDR1 SNHLY, CDR2 FYNNEI. V lost 8 bases, J lost 1 base, and 8 bases stayed unmatched. The CDR3 contains 15 residues. CDR3 DNA: TGTGCCAGCTCTCGGATTAGCGGGGGCACAGATACGCAGTATTTT. Its translation: CASSRISGGTDTQYF.

This clone was counted only a few times. The chain links TRBV19 to TRBJ2-2; D is unclear. From germline, CDR1 is LNHDA and CDR2 SQIVND (reference sequence). The CDR3 runs 13 residues. Trimming cost V 11 bases and J 2 bases, with 12 bases left between them. CDR3 sequence (DNA): TGTGCCGCTGCAAGTACTAACACCGGGGAGCTGTTTTTT. Translation: CAAASTNTGELFF.

This rearrangement joins TRBV19 to TRBJ1-4, with D maybe TRBD1 (5 bases). The CDR3 sequence is 16 residues long. V was trimmed by 6 bases and J by 8 bases, leaving 22 bases between them. Germline CDR1 reads LNHDA; CDR2 reads SQIVND (reference sequence). The CDR3 nucleotides read TGTGCCAGTAGCAATGGGGGGTCGGGGCTACAAGAAAAACTGTTTTTT. Translating it yields CASSNGGSGLQEKLFF.

The CDR3 region is CASSSRVVPGQPQHF. Here the CDR3 DNA reads TGTGCCAGCAGCTCCAGAGTGGTGCCGGGTCAGCCCCAGCATTTT. The chain recombines TRBV7-2 with TRBJ1-5; D is undetermined. Germline loops: CDR1 SGHTA, CDR2 FQGNSA. The CDR3 consists of 15 residues. V lost 4 bases to trimming and J lost 6 bases, with 16 bases between them.

The rearrangement uses TRBV29-1 and TRBJ2-1; tentative D call: TRBD2 (5 bases). CDR3 length: 14 amino acids. The V end was cut by 3 bases, the J end by 0 bases, with 9 bases between. CDR1 and CDR2 (germline): SQVTM, ANQGSEA. The CDR3 nucleotides read TGCAGCGTTGATTCGGGGAGCTCCTACAATGAGCAGTTCTTC. Translation gives CSVDSGSSYNEQFF.

V usage is TRBV7-9 and J usage is TRBJ1-6, with no clear D. Trimming removed 3 bases from V and 7 bases from J, with 13 bases in between. Germline CDR1 and CDR2: SEHNR and FQNEAQ (reference sequence). This CDR3 is 15 amino acids long. This chain's CDR3 is CASSFQSARNSPLHF. CDR3 coding DNA: TGTGCCAGCAGCTTCCAGTCCGCGAGGAATTCACCCCTCCACTTT.

This rearrangement joins TRBV27 to TRBJ1-6; 7 nucleotides line up with TRBD1. V lost 5 bases and J lost 7; bases outside the gene matches: 11. There are 16 residues in the CDR3. The germline gives CDR1 MNHEY, CDR2 SMNVEV (reference sequence). The CDR3 here is CASSDTGAPRNSPLHF. The CDR3 DNA sequence: TGTGCCAGCAGTGATACAGGGGCCCCTCGGAATTCACCCCTCCACTTT.

This clone was counted once. The J gene is TRBJ1-1, the V gene TRBV29-1; D is unresolved. Trimming took off 4 bases at V and 6 bases at J, with 9 bases between the two ends. Per germline, CDR1 SQVTM and CDR2 ANQGSEA. CDR3 length: 11 residues. The CDR3 DNA reads as TGCAGCGTTGCCATTATCTCTGAAGCTTTCTTT. Residues: CSVAIISEAFF.